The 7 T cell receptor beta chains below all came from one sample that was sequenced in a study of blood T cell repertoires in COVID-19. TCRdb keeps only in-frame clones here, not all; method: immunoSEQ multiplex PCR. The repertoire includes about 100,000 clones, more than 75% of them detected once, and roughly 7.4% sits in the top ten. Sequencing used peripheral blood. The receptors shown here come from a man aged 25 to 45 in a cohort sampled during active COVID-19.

As DNA, the CDR3 is TGCAGTGCTAGTTACAGGGGTCGGGGTACTGAAGCTTTCTTT. This translates into CSASYRGRGTEAFF. The chain employs TRBV20-1 and TRBJ1-1, with 7 nucleotides matching TRBD1. The CDR3 has 14 amino acids. V dropped 3 bases and J dropped 5; count of bases not matched to a gene: 9. Germline V CDR1 and CDR2: DFQATT, SNEGSKA (reference sequence).

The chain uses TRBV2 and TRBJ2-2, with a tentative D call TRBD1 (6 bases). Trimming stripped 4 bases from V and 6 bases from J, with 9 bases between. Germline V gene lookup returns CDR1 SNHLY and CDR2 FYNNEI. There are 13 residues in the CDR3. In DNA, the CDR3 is TGTGCCAGCAGTGGATCAGGGGCCGGGGAGCTGTTTTTT. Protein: CASSGSGAGELFF.

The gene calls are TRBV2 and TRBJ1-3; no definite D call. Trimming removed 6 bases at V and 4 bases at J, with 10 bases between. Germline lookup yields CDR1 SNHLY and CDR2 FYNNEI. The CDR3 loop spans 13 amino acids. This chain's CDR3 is CASRSTYGNTIYF. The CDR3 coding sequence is TGTGCCAGCAGATCGACATACGGAAACACCATATATTTT.

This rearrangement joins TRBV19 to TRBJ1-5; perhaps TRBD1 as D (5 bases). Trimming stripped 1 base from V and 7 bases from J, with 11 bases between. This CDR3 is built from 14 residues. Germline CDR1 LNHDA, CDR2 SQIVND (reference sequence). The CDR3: CASSIVRGEQPQHF. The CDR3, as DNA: TGTGCCAGTAGTATAGTGCGGGGGGAGCAGCCCCAGCATTTT.

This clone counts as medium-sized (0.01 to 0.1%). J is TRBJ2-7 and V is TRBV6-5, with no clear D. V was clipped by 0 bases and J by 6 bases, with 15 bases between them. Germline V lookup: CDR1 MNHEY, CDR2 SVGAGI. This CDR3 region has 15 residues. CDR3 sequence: CASSYSVVARGEQYF. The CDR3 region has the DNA TGTGCCAGCAGTTACTCAGTTGTGGCTAGAGGCGAGCAGTACTTC.

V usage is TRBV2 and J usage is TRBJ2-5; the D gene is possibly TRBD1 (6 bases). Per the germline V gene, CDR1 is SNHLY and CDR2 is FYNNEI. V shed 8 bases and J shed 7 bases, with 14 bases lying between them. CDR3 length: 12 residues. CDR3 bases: TGTGCCAGCGGGGGCGGGCCAGGGACCCAGTACTTC. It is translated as CASGGGPGTQYF. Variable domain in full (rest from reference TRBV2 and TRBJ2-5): EPEVTQTPSHQVTQMGQEVILRCVPISNHLYFYWYRQILGQKVEFLVSFYNNEISEKSEIFDDQFSVERPDGSNFTLKIRSTKLEDSAMYFCASGGGPGTQYFGPGTRLLVL.

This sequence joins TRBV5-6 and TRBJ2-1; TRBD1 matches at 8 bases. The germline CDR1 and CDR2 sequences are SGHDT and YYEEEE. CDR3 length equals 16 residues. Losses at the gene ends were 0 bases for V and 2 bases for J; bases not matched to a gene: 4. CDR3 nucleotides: TGTGCCAGCAGCTTGGCGGCAGGGGGCGCCTACAATGAGCAGTTCTTC. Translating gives CASSLAAGGAYNEQFF.